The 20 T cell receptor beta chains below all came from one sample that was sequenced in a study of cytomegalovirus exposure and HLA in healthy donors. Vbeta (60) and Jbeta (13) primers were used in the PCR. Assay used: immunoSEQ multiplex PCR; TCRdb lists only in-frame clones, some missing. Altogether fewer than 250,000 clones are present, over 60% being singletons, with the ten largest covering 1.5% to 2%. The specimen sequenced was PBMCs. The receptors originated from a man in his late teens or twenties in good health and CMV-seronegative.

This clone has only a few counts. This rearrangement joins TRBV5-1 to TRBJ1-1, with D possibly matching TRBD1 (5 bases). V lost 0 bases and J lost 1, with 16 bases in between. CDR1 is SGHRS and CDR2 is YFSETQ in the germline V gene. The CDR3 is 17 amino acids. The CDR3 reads CASSLVTGNAENTEAFF. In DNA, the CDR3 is TGCGCCAGCAGCTTGGTTACAGGAAACGCAGAGAACACTGAAGCTTTCTTT.

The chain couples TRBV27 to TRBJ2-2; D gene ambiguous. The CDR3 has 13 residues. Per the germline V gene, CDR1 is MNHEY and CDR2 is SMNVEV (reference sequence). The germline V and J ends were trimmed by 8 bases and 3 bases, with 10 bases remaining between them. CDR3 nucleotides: TGTGCCAGCGGCAGAATTTACACCGGGGAGCTGTTTTTT. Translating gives CASGRIYTGELFF.

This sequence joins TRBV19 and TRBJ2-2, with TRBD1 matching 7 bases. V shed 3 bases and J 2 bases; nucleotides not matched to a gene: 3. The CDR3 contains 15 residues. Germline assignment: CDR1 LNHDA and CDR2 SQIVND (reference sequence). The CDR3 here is CASSMRQGNTGELFF. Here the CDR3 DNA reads TGTGCCAGTAGTATGCGACAGGGCAACACCGGGGAGCTGTTTTTT.

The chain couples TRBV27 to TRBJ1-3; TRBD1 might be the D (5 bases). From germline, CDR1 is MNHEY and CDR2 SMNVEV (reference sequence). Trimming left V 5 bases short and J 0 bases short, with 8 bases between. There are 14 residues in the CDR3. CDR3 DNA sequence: TGTGCCAGCAGTCTGACAGTCTCTGGAAACACCATATATTTT. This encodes CASSLTVSGNTIYF.

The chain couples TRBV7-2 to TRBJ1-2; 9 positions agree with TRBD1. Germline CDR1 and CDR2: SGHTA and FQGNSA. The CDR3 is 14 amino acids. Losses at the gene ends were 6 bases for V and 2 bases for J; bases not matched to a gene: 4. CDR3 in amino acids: CASRGQGSNYGYTF. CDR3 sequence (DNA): TGTGCCAGCAGAGGACAGGGGTCCAACTATGGCTACACCTTC.

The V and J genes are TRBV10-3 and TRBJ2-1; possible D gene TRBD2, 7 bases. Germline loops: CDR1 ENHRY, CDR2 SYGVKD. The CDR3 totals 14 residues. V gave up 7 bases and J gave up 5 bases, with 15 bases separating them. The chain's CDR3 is CAINEGGGNNEQFF. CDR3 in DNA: TGTGCCATCAACGAGGGGGGGGGAAACAATGAGCAGTTCTTC.

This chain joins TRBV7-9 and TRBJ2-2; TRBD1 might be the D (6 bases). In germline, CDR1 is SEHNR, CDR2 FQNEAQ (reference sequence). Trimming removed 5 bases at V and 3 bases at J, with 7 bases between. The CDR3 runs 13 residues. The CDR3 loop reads CASSPGDTGELFF. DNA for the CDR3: TGTGCCAGCAGCCCAGGGGACACCGGGGAGCTGTTTTTT.

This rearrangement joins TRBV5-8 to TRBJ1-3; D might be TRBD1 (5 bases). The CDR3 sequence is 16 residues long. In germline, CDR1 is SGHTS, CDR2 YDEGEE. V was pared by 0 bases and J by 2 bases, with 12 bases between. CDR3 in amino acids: CASSLDRGTTGNTIYF. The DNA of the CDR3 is TGTGCCAGCAGCTTGGACCGGGGGACGACTGGAAACACCATATATTTT.

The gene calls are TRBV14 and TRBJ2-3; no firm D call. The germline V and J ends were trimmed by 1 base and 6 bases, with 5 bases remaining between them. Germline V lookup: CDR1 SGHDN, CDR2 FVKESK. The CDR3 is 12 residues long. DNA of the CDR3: TGTGCCAGCAGCCAAGTTGCGGATACGCAGTATTTT. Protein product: CASSQVADTQYF.

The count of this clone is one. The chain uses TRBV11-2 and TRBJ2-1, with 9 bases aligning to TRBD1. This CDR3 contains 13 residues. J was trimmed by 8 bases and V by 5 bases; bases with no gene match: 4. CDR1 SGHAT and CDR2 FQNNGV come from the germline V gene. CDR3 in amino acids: CASSGGQGHEQFF. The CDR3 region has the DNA TGTGCCAGCAGCGGGGGACAGGGTCATGAGCAGTTCTTC.

DNA for the CDR3: TGTGCCAGCAGCTTAGCCCAAACGGAAACGGGCGAGCAGTACTTC. It specifies CASSLAQTETGEQYF. The rearrangement uses TRBV7-6 and TRBJ2-7; no firm D call. The V end was cut by 0 bases, the J end by 6 bases, with 15 bases between. Germline CDR1 and CDR2: SGHVS and FNYEAQ. The length of the CDR3 is 15 residues.

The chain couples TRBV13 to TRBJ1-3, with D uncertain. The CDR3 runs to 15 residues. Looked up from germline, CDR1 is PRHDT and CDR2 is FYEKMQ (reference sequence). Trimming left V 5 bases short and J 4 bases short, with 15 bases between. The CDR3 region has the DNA TGTGCCAGCAGCCCCTCGTCTGGCGGAGGAAACACCATATATTTT. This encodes CASSPSSGGGNTIYF.

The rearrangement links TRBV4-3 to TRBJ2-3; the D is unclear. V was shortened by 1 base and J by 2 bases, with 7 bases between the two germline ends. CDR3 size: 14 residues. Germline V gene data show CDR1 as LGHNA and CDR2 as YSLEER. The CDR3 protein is CASSQGQNTDTQYF. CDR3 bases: TGCGCCAGCAGCCAAGGGCAGAACACAGATACGCAGTATTTT.

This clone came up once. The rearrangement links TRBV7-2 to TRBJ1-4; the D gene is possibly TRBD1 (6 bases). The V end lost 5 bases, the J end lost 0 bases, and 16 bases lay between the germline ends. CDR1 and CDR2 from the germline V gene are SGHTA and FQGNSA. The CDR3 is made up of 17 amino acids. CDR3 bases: TGTGCCAGCAGCGTCGGACAGTCTATCCCAACTAATGAAAAACTGTTTTTT. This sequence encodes CASSVGQSIPTNEKLFF.

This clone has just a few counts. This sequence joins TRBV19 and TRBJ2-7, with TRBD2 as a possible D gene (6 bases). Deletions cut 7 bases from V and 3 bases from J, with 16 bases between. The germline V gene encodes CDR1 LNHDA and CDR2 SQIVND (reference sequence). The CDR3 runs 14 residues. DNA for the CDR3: TGTGCCAGTAAATCGCGGGGCAGAATCTACGAGCAGTACTTC. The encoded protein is CASKSRGRIYEQYF.

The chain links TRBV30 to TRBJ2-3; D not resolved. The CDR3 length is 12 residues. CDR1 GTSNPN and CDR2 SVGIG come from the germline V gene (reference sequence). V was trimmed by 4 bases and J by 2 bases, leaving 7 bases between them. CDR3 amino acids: CAWTQATDTQYF. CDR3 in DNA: TGTGCCTGGACTCAGGCCACAGATACGCAGTATTTT. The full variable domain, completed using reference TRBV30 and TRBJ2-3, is SQTIHQWPATLVQPVGSPLSLECTVEGTSNPNLYWYRQAAGRGLQLLFYSVGIGQISSEVPQNLSASRPQDRQFILSSKKLLLSDSGFYLCAWTQATDTQYFGPGTRLTVL.

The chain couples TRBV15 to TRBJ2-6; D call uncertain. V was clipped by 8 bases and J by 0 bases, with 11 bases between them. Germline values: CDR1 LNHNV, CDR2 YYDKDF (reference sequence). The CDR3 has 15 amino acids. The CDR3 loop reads CATQFPSSGANVLTF. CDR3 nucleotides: TGTGCCACCCAATTCCCTAGCTCTGGGGCCAACGTCCTGACTTTC. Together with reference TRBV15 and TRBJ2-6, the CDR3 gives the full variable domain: DAMVIQNPRYQVTQFGKPVTLSCSQTLNHNVMYWYQQKSSQAPKLLFHYYDKDFNNEADTPDNFQSRRPNTSFCFLDIRSPGLGDTAMYLCATQFPSSGANVLTFGAGSRLTVL.

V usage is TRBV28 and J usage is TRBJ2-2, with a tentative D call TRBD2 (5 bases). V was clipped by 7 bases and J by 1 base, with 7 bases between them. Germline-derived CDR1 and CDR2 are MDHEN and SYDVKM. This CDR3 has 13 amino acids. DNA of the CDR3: TGTGCCAGCATGGACTTGAACACCGGGGAGCTGTTTTTT. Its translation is CASMDLNTGELFF.

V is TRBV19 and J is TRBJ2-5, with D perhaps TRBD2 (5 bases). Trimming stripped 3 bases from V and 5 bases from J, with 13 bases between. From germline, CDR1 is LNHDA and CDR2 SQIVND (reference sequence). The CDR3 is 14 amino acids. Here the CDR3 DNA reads TGTGCCAGTAGTATGAGTTGGACTTCGGAGACCCAGTACTTC. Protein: CASSMSWTSETQYF.

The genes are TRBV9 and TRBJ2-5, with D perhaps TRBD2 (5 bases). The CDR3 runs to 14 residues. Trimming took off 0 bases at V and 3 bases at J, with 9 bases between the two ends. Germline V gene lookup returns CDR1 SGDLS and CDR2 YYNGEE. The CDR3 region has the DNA TGTGCCAGCAGCGTAGTCGGGAAGGAAGAGACCCAGTACTTC. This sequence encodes CASSVVGKEETQYF.